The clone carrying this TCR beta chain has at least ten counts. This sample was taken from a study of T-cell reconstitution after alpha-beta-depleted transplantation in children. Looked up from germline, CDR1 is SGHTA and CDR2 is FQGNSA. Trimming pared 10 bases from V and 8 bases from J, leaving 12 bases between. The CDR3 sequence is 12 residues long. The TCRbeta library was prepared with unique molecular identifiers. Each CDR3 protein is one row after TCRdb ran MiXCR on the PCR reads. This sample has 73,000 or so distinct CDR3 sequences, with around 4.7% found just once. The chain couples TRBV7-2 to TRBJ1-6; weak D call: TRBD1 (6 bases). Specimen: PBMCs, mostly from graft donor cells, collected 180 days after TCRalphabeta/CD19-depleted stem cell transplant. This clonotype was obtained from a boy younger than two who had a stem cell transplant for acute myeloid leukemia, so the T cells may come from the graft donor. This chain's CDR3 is CAIPAGDSPLHF. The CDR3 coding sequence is TGTGCCATCCCGGCAGGGGATTCACCCCTCCACTTT.